These T cell receptor beta chains were read from a single sample in a study of blood T cells in healthy people across ages. TCRdb processed the 5' RACE reads anew with MiXCR; each CDR3 protein has one entry. The sample holds hundreds of thousands of distinct CDR3 sequences, 48% seen once. Sequences were obtained from blood. Receptors originate from a man aged 25 to 40 in good health. CDR3s include the opening cysteine and the closing phenylalanine or tryptophan. A D gene is named only where the DNA matches it firmly. For some rows the clone size is stated as once, few or many, or as a class when expanded; others skip it.

d_call j_call v_call clone_size cdr3_aa cdr3_nt
TRBD1 TRBJ1-2 TRBV29-1 few CSVSYGTGGVDGYTF TGCAGCGTCTCATATGGGACAGGGGGTGTGGATGGCTACACCTTC
- TRBJ1-5 TRBV7-2 - CASSNQNNQPQHF TGTGCCAGCAGCAACCAGAATAATCAGCCCCAGCATTTT
- TRBJ1-1 TRBV19 - CASISHGQSTEAFF TGTGCCAGTATAAGCCATGGACAGAGCACTGAAGCTTTCTTT
- TRBJ2-4 TRBV6-5 - CASSYGGRGSGTGLAKNIQYF TGTGCCAGCAGTTACGGGGGTAGGGGGTCCGGGACTGGACTAGCCAAAAACATTCAGTACTTC
TRBD1 TRBJ1-6 TRBV5-1 - CASSSQTGQSSPLHF TGCGCCAGCAGCTCGCAGACGGGACAGAGTTCACCCCTCCACTTT
TRBD1 TRBJ1-4 TRBV4-2 once CASSQGDSGEKLFF TGTGCCAGCAGCCAGGGGGACAGTGGGGAAAAACTGTTTTTT
- TRBJ1-6 TRBV18 few CASSPEPPQAGNSPLHF TGTGCCAGCTCACCAGAGCCCCCTCAAGCGGGTAATTCACCCCTCCACTTT
TRBD2 TRBJ2-3 TRBV12-3/TRBV12-4 - CASSLQRGVTDTQYF TGTGCCAGCAGTTTGCAGCGGGGGGTGACAGATACGCAGTATTTT
- TRBJ2-7 TRBV20-1 - CSASTGFQTYEQYF TGCAGTGCTAGTACCGGGTTCCAGACCTACGAGCAGTACTTC
TRBD1 TRBJ1-1 TRBV30 - CACSRGEAFF TGTGCCTGTAGCAGGGGGGAAGCTTTCTTT
TRBD1 TRBJ1-1 TRBV6-1 few CATEIGQANTEAFF TGTGCCACCGAAATAGGACAGGCGAACACTGAAGCTTTCTTT
- TRBJ2-3 TRBV7-2 - CASSLGSGSLTQYF TGTGCCAGCAGCTTAGGTTCAGGGAGCCTTACGCAGTATTTT
TRBD1 TRBJ1-1 TRBV7-2 - CASSPTGFNTEAFF TGTGCCAGCAGCCCGACAGGGTTTAACACTGAAGCTTTCTTT
- TRBJ2-7 TRBV20-1 - CSARDLHEQYF TGCAGTGCCAGAGATCTTCACGAGCAGTACTTC
- TRBJ1-5 TRBV24-1 few CATGYSEGPQHF TGTGCCACCGGATACAGTGAGGGACCCCAGCATTTT
- TRBJ2-3 TRBV28 few CASSPSGSQQNRDTQYF TGTGCCAGCAGCCCCTCGGGCTCCCAGCAAAATAGGGATACGCAGTATTTT
- TRBJ2-6 TRBV29-1 few CSVDLSAGANVLTF TGCAGCGTCGACTTGTCCGCTGGGGCCAACGTCCTGACTTTC
TRBD1 TRBJ2-1 TRBV7-7 few CASSPGTERPYNEQFF TGTGCTAGCAGCCCCGGGACAGAAAGACCCTACAATGAGCAGTTCTTC
- TRBJ2-1 TRBV10-3 - CAITQEGGPYNEQFF TGTGCCATAACTCAGGAAGGGGGTCCCTACAATGAGCAGTTCTTC
TRBD1 TRBJ1-5 TRBV6-5 - CASRHTGTGYNQPQHF TGTGCCAGCAGACACACCGGGACAGGGTACAATCAGCCCCAGCATTTT
- TRBJ1-6 TRBV11-2 - CASSLDLNSPLHF TGTGCCAGCAGCTTAGATCTTAATTCACCCCTCCACTTT
- TRBJ2-7 TRBV4-2 - CASSQEFGREPYEQYF TGTGCCAGCAGCCAAGAATTTGGCAGGGAGCCCTACGAGCAGTACTTC
- TRBJ2-7 TRBV4-2 few CASSQDSDEQYF TGTGCCAGCAGCCAAGATTCGGACGAGCAGTACTTC
- TRBJ2-7 TRBV7-9 - CASSATGNEQYF TGTGCCAGCAGCGCTACAGGGAACGAGCAGTACTTC
- TRBJ1-2 TRBV3-1 - CASSHRTIDGYTF TGTGCCAGCAGCCATAGGACAATCGATGGCTACACCTTC
- TRBJ1-4 TRBV10-3 - CAIRRDSLDEKLFF TGTGCCATCAGGAGGGATAGTTTGGACGAAAAACTGTTTTTT
- TRBJ2-7 TRBV10-3 few CAISEMTGYEQYF TGTGCCATCAGTGAGATGACAGGCTACGAGCAGTACTTC
- TRBJ2-7 TRBV11-2 - CASSSIPSAGRDYEQYF TGTGCCAGCAGCTCAATCCCGTCGGCAGGCAGAGACTACGAGCAGTACTTC
- TRBJ2-7 TRBV28 few CASRLGAVYEQYF TGTGCCAGCAGACTAGGAGCAGTCTACGAGCAGTACTTC
TRBD1 TRBJ2-1 TRBV20-1 - CSATRTGDSSYNEQFF TGCAGTGCGACCAGGACAGGGGACAGCTCCTACAATGAGCAGTTCTTC
- TRBJ1-4 TRBV3-1 few CASSPNSLGQTTNEKLFF TGTGCCAGCAGCCCGAACTCTCTCGGACAGACAACTAATGAAAAACTGTTTTTT
TRBD2 TRBJ2-3 TRBV6-4 - CASSEREGVTDTQYF TGTGCCAGCAGTGAAAGGGAGGGAGTCACAGATACGCAGTATTTT
- TRBJ1-5 TRBV2 - CASSEGGINQPQHF TGTGCCAGCAGTGAGGGCGGAATCAATCAGCCCCAGCATTTT
- TRBJ2-3 TRBV12-3/TRBV12-4 - CASTLGASSTDTQYF TGTGCCAGCACCCTCGGGGCATCTAGCACAGATACGCAGTATTTT
- TRBJ1-2 TRBV5-1 - CASSLAQTYGYTF TGCGCCAGCAGCTTGGCACAGACTTATGGCTACACCTTC
- TRBJ1-2 TRBV4-2 - CASSQTPGATANYGYTF TGTGCCAGCAGCCAGACCCCAGGGGCTACAGCTAACTATGGCTACACCTTC
- TRBJ2-7 TRBV5-1 once CASSILGGRSYNEQYF TGCGCCAGCAGCATACTCGGGGGCCGCTCCTACAATGAGCAGTACTTC
- TRBJ2-7 TRBV14 - CASSAGQRSSYEQYF TGTGCCAGCAGCGCCGGACAGCGATCCTCCTACGAGCAGTACTTC
TRBD2 TRBJ2-1 TRBV20-1 - CSARDGRGGDEQFF TGCAGTGCTAGAGACGGGAGGGGTGGCGATGAGCAGTTCTTC
- TRBJ2-7 TRBV2 few CAGGIYEQYF TGTGCGGGGGGTATCTACGAGCAGTACTTC
TRBD2 TRBJ2-3 TRBV28 once CASSPRGLAWADTQYF TGTGCCAGCAGCCCGAGGGGACTAGCATGGGCAGATACGCAGTATTTT
- TRBJ2-5 TRBV27 - CASSALGAWETQYF TGTGCCAGCAGTGCCCTAGGGGCTTGGGAGACCCAGTACTTC
- TRBJ2-7 TRBV27 - CASSLRLADKPYEQYF TGTGCCAGCAGTTTAAGGCTAGCCGACAAACCCTACGAGCAGTACTTC
- TRBJ1-6 TRBV7-2 - CASSADSLNSPLHF TGTGCCAGCAGTGCGGACAGTCTGAATTCACCCCTCCACTTT
- TRBJ1-2 TRBV3-1 few CASSWAFPNYGYTF TGTGCCAGCAGCTGGGCTTTTCCTAACTATGGCTACACCTTC
- TRBJ2-1 TRBV4-2 - CASSQVVLNEQFF TGTGCCAGCAGCCAAGTTGTCCTCAATGAGCAGTTCTTC
- TRBJ2-7 TRBV11-1 - CASSSPVYEQYF TGTGCCAGCAGCTCTCCGGTCTACGAGCAGTACTTC
TRBD1 TRBJ1-5 TRBV6-1 - CASSTGRQGVSNQPQHF TGTGCCAGCAGTACCGGCAGACAGGGGGTGAGCAATCAGCCCCAGCATTTT
- TRBJ1-4 TRBV18 - CASSKWGEKLFF TGTGCCAGCTCTAAGTGGGGTGAAAAACTGTTTTTT
TRBD2 TRBJ2-7 TRBV10-3 - CAIRGRGYEQYF TGTGCCATCAGGGGGCGGGGGTACGAGCAGTACTTC
TRBD2 TRBJ2-1 TRBV20-1 - CSARGLADYNEQFF TGCAGTGCTAGGGGACTAGCGGACTACAATGAGCAGTTCTTC
- TRBJ1-5 TRBV27 - CASSLATGRRGYSNQPQHF TGTGCCAGCAGTTTAGCGACGGGACGGCGAGGGTATAGCAATCAGCCCCAGCATTTT
- TRBJ2-7 TRBV7-9 - CASSQRDRPYEQYF TGTGCCAGCAGCCAAAGGGACCGACCCTACGAGCAGTACTTC
TRBD2 TRBJ2-1 TRBV5-1 - CASSSTSGGPEQFF TGCGCCAGCAGCTCGACTAGCGGGGGGCCTGAGCAGTTCTTC
- TRBJ2-7 TRBV7-9 - CASSFSDTFSYEQYF TGTGCCAGCAGCTTCTCGGACACATTCTCCTACGAGCAGTACTTC
TRBD2 TRBJ2-3 TRBV7-2 - CASSPGWQRGGPDTQYF TGTGCCAGCAGCCCCGGATGGCAGCGGGGGGGCCCAGATACGCAGTATTTT